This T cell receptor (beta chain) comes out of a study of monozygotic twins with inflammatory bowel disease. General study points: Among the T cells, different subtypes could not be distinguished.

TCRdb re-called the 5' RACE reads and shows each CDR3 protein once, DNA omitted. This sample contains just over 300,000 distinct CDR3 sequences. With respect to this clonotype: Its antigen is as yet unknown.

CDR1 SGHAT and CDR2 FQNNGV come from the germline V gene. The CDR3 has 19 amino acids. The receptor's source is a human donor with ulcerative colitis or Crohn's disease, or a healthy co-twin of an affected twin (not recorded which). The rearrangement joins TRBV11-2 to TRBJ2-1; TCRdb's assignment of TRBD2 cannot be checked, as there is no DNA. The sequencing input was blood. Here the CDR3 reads CASSPGLTSGRASYNEQFF.